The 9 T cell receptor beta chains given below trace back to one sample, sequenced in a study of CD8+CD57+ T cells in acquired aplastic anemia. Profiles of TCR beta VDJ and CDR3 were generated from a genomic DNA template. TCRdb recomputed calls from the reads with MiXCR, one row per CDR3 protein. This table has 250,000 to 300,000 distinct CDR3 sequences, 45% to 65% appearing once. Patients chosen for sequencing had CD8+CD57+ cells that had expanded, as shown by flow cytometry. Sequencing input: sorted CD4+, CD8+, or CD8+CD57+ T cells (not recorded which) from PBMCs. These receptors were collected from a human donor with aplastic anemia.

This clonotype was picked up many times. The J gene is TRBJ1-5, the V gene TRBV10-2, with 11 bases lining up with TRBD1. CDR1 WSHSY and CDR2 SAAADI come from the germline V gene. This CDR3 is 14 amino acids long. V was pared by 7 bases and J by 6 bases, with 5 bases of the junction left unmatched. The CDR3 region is CASMKGQGGQPQHF. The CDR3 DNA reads TGCGCCAGCATGAAGGGACAGGGGGGTCAGCCCCAGCATTTT.

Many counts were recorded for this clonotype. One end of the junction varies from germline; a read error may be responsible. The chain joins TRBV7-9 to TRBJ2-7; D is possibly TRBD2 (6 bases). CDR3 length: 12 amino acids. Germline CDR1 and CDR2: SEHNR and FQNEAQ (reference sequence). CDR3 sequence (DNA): TGTGTCAGCGGGCCGGGGATGGGGGAGCAGTACTTC. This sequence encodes CVSGPGMGEQYF.

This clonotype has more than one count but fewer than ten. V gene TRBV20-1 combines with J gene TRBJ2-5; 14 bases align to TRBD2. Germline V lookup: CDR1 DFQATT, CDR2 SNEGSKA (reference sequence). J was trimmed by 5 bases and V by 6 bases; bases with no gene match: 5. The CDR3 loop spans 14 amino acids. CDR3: CSATGLAGVETQYF. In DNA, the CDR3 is TGCAGTGCCACGGGACTAGCGGGAGTGGAGACCCAGTACTTC.

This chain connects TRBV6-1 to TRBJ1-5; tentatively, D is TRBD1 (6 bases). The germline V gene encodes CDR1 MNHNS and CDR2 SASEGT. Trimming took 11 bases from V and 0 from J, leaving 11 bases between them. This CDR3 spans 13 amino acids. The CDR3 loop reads CAGGQSSNQPQHF. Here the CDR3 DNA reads TGTGCCGGAGGACAGAGTAGCAATCAGCCCCAGCATTTT.

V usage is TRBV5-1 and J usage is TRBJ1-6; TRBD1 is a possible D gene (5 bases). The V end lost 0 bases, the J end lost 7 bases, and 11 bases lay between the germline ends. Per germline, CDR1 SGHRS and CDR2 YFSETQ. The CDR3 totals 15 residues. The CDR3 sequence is CASSLAVGGNSPLHF. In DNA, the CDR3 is TGCGCCAGCAGCTTGGCCGTGGGGGGAAATTCACCCCTCCACTTT.

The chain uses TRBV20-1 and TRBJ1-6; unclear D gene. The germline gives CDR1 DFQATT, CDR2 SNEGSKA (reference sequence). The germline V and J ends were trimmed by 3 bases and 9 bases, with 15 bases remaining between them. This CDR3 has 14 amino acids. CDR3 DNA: TGCAGTGCTAGTGAATTGGAGCCGGGTTCACCCCTCCACTTT. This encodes CSASELEPGSPLHF.

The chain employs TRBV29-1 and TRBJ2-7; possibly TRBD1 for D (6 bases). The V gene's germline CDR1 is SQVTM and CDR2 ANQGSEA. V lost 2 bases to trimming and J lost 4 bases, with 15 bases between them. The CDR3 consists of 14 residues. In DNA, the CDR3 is TGCAGCGTTGAATTAGTGGACAGACGGTACGAGCAGTACTTC. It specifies CSVELVDRRYEQYF.

The CDR3 loop is CASSPRGGTQDTQYF. The CDR3 DNA is TGTGCCAGCAGCCCTAGGGGTGGTACACAAGATACGCAGTATTTT. This chain joins TRBV7-3 and TRBJ2-3; a possible D gene is TRBD1 (5 bases). CDR1 is SGHTA, CDR2 FQGTGA, per germline. The CDR3 is made up of 15 amino acids. Trimming cost V 5 bases and J 5 bases, with 17 bases left between them.

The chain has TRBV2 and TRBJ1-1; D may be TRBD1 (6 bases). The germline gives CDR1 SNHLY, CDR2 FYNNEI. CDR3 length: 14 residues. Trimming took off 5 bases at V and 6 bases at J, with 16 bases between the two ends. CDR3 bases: TGTGCCAGCAGTCGAGAGGGGGGGTTCTCTGAAGCTTTCTTT. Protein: CASSREGGFSEAFF.